This record looks at one T cell receptor beta chain sequence and its context. Its antigen is unknown. A much more abundant neighbour one base away suggests this may be a read error. These data are taken from a study of tumor-infiltrating lymphocytes in primary liver carcinoma. Findings of the study overall: A significantly higher top-250-clone fraction was found in tumors than in blood (p = 0.039). Only around 7.5-25% of top clones occurred in all five tumor regions.

A primer matching the constant region was used to make TCR beta cDNA from 450 to 500 ng of total RNA. Libraries of TCR beta came from three nested multiplex PCR rounds with slightly modified ARM-PCR. Both of the initial two PCR rounds ran for roughly 11 cycles and employed TRBV1-TRBV30 forward primers alongside a C-beta reverse primer. TCRdb used MiXCR to reprocess the multiplex PCR reads, holding one entry per CDR3 protein. The profile shows 60,000 or so distinct CDR3 sequences, roughly 70% of them singletons. Unsorted bulk tissue (roughly 19-31 mg) underwent RNA and DNA co-extraction. Patients in the cohort were treatment-naive and living with chronic HBV infection. Every tumor specimen contained over 85% viable tumor cells. The germline gives CDR1 MDHEN, CDR2 SYDVKM. V was clipped by 6 bases and J by 3 bases, with 8 bases between them. The CDR3 is 12 amino acids.

Sequencing input: liver tumor tissue from sampling region 2. The subset: tumor region T2, inferior pole. V and J are TRBV28 and TRBJ1-1, with D unclear. The source of this sequence is a man in his forties or fifties with primary liver carcinoma and hepatitis B virus infection. CDR3 DNA sequence: TGTGCCAGCAGCACAGAGCACACTGAAGCTTTCTTT. This sequence encodes CASSTEHTEAFF. The full variable domain, rest sourced from reference TRBV28 and TRBJ1-1, is DVKVTQSSRYLVKRTGEKVFLECVQDMDHENMFWYRQDPGLGLRLIYFSYDVKMKEKGDIPEGYSVSREKKERFSLILESASTNQTSMYLCASSTEHTEAFFGQGTRLTVV.